This T cell receptor (beta chain) was recovered during a study of blood T cell repertoires in COVID-19. Turning to the study itself: Spain, Italy and the United States supplied samples that represented acute and convalescent COVID-19.

Profiled with immunoSEQ multiplex PCR; TCRdb holds only in-frame clones, not every one. The sample carries 150,000 to 200,000 clones, roughly 80% recorded once. This CDR3 has 14 amino acids. Germline assignment: CDR1 MNHEY and CDR2 SVGAGI. J lost 6 bases, V lost 8 bases, and 8 bases had no gene match. This TCR came from a woman in her sixties who had recovered from COVID-19. The genes are TRBV6-5 and TRBJ2-3; TRBD1 matches 10 bases. Sequencing input: PBMCs or T cells enriched from blood (not recorded which). The CDR3 here is CASGQTGGADTQYF. The CDR3 coding sequence is TGTGCCAGCGGCCAGACAGGGGGCGCTGATACGCAGTATTTT.